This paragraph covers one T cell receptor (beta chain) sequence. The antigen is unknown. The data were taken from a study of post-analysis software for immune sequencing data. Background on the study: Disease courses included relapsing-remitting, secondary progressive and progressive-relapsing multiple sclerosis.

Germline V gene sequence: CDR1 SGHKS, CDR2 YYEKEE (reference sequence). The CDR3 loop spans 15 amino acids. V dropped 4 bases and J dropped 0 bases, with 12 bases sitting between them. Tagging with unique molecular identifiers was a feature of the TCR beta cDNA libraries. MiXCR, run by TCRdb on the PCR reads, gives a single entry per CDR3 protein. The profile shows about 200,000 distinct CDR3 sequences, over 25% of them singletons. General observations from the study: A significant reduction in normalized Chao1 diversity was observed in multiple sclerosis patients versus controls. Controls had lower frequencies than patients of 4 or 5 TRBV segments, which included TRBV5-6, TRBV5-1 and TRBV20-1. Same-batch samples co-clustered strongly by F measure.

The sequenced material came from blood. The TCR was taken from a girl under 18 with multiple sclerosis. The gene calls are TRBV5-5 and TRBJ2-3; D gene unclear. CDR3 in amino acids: CASSRSATSTDTQYF. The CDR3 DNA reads TGTGCCAGCAGCCGGAGCGCAACTAGCACAGATACGCAGTATTTT.